This TCR beta chain was captured by sequencing in a study of blood T cell repertoires in COVID-19. The wider study: PBMCs, B-cell-depleted T cells, or T cells provided the cDNA or gDNA that made up the material.

Per the authors' pipeline: How many nucleated cells were present was estimated from reference gene primer amplification. Only in-frame clones appear in the TCRdb table, and some are missing; sequencing was by immunoSEQ multiplex PCR. The V and J calls and clone size are taken from that table; D and trimming were inferred from the DNA. This repertoire shows a few hundred thousand clones, roughly nine tenths found once; its top ten account for 2.5% to 3%. Cohort 3 donors were reported recovered after two negative PCRs, clearance, or symptom resolution. Germline V gene lookup returns CDR1 ENHRY and CDR2 SYGVKD. J lost 2 bases, V lost 6 bases, and 4 bases had no gene match. The CDR3 is 15 residues long.

The gene calls are TRBV10-3 and TRBJ2-7; TRBD2 aligns across 13 bases. This clonotype was sampled from a woman aged 25 to 39 who had recovered from COVID-19. Sample: PBMCs or T cells enriched from blood (not recorded which). The DNA of the CDR3 is TGTGCCATCAGCCCGGGACTAGCGGGACCCTACGAGCAGTACTTC. Its protein is CAISPGLAGPYEQYF.